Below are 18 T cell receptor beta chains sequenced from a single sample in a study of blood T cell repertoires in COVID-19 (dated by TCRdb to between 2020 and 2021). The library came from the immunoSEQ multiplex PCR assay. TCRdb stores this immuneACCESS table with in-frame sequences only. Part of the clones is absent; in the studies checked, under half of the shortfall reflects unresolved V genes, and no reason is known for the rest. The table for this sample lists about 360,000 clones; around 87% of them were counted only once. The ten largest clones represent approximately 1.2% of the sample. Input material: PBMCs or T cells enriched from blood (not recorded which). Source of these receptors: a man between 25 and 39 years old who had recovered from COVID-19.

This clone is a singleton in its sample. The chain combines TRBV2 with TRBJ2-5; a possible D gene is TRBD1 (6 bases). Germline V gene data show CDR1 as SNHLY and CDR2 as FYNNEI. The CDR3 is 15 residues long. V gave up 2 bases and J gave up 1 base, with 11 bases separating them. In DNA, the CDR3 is TGTGCCAGCAGTGAACAGACAGGCCTCCAAGAGACCCAGTACTTC. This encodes CASSEQTGLQETQYF.

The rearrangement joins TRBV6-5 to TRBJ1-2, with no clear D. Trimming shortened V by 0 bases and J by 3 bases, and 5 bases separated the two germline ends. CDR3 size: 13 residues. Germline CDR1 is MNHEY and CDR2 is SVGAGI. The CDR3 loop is CASSYSAYYGYTF. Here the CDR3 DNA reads TGTGCCAGCAGTTACTCAGCTTACTATGGCTACACCTTC.

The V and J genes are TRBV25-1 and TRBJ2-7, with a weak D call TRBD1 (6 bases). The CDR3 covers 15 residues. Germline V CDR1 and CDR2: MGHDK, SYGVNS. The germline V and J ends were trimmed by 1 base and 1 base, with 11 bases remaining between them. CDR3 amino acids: CASSESGVWSYEQYF. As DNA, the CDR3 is TGTGCCAGCAGTGAATCAGGGGTTTGGTCCTACGAGCAGTACTTC.

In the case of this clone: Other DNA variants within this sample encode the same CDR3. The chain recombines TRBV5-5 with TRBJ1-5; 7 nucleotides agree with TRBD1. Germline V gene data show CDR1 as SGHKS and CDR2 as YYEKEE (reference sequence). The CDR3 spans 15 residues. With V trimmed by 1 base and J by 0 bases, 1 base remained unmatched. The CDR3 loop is CASSLTGDSNQPQHF. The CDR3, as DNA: TGTGCCAGCAGCTTGACAGGGGATAGCAATCAGCCCCAGCATTTT. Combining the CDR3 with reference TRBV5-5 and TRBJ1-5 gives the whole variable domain DAGVTQSPTHLIKTRGQQVTLRCSPISGHKSVSWYQQVLGQGPQFIFQYYEKEERGRGNFPDRFSARQFPNYSSELNVNALLLGDSALYLCASSLTGDSNQPQHFGDGTRLSIL.

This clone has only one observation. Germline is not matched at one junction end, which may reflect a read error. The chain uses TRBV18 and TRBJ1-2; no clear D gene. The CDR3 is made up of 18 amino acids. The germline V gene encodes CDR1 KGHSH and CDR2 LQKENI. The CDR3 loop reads CASSPRPTEGVSDYGYTF. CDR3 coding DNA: TGTGCCAGCTCCCCACGCCCGACGGAGGGAGTATCAGATTATGGCTACACCTTC. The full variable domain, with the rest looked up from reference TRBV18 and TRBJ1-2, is NAGVMQNPRHLVRRRGQEARLRCSPMKGHSHVYWYRQLPEEGLKFMVYLQKENIIDESGMPKERFSAEFPKEGPSILRIQQVVRGDSAAYFCASSPRPTEGVSDYGYTFGSGTRLTVV.

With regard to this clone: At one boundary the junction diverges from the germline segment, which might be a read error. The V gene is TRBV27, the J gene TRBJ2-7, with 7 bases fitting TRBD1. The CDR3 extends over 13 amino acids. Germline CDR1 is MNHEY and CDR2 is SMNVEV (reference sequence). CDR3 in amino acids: CASGPTGTYGQYF. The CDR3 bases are TGTGCCAGCGGCCCGACAGGGACCTACGGGCAGTACTTC.

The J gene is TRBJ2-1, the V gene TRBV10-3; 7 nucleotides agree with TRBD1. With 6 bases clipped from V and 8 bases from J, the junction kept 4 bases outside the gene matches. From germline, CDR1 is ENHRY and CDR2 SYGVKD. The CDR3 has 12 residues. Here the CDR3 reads CAIRGQLDEQFF. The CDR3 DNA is TGTGCCATCAGGGGACAGCTCGATGAGCAGTTCTTC.

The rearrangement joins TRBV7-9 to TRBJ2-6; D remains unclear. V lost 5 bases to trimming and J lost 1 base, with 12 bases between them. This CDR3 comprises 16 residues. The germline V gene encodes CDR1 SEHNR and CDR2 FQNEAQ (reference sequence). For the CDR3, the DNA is TGTGCCAGCAGCCCCCCAGCCGGGTCTGGGGCCAACGTCCTGACTTTC. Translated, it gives CASSPPAGSGANVLTF.

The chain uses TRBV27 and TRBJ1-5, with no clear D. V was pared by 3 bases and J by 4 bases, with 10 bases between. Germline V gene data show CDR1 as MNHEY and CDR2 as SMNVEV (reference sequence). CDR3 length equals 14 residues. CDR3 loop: CASSFRQSNQPQHF. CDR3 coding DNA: TGTGCCAGCAGTTTCAGGCAGAGTAATCAGCCCCAGCATTTT.

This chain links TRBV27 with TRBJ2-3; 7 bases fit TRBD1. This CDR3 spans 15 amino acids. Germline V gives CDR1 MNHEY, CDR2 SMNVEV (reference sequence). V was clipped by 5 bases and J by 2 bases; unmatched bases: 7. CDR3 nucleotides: TGTGCCAGCAGTAACAGACAGGGTGACACAGATACGCAGTATTTT. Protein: CASSNRQGDTDTQYF.

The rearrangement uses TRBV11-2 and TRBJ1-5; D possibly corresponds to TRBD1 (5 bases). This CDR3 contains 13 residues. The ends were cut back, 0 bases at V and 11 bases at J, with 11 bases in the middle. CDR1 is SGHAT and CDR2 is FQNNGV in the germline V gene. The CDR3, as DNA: TGTGCCAGCAGCTTAGATTTGGGAGGGGCCCAGCATTTT. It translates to CASSLDLGGAQHF.

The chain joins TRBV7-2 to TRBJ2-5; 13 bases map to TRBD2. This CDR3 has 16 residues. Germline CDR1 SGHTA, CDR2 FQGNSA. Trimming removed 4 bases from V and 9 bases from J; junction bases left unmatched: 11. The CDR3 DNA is TGTGCCAGCAGCTCCCCACTAGCGGGGGGGTACACGTCCCAGTACTTC. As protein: CASSSPLAGGYTSQYF.

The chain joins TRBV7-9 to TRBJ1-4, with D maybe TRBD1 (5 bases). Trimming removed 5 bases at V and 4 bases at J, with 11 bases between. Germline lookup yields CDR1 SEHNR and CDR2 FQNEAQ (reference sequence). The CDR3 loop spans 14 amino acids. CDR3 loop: CASSPQGYNEKLFF. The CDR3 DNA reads TGTGCCAGCAGCCCCCAGGGTTATAATGAAAAACTGTTTTTT.

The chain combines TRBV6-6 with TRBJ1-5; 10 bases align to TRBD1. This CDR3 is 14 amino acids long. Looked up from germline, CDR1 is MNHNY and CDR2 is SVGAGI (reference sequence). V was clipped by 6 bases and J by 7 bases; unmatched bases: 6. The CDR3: CASRPTGGVQPQHF. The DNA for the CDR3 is TGTGCCAGCAGGCCGACAGGGGGCGTACAGCCCCAGCATTTT.

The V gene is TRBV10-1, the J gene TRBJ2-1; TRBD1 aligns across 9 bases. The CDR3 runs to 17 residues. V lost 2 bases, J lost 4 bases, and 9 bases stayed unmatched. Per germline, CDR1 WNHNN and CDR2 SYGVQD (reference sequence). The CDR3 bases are TGCGCCAGCAGTGAGGGGGACAGGGATTTTTGGTACAATGAGCAGTTCTTC. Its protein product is CASSEGDRDFWYNEQFF.

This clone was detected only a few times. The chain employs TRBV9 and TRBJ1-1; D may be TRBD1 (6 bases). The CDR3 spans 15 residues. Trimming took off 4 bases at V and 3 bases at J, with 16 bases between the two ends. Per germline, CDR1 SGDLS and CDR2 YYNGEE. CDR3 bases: TGTGCCAGCAGCCCCCTCATCAAGGGGGACACTGAAGCTTTCTTT. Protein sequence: CASSPLIKGDTEAFF.

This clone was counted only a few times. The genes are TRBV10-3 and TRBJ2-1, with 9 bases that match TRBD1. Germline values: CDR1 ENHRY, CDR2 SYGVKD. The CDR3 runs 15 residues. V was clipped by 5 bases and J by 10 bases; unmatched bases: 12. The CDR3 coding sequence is TGTGCCATCAGTAACGGACAGGGGCTCGAGGGGGAGCAGTTCTTC. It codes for CAISNGQGLEGEQFF.

Here the CDR3 reads CASSARGDLARHTDTQYF. The CDR3 DNA reads TGTGCCAGCAGCGCCCGGGGGGACTTAGCCCGTCACACAGATACGCAGTATTTT. The V gene is TRBV11-2, the J gene TRBJ2-3; 7 positions agree with TRBD2. J gave up 2 bases and V 5 bases, and 16 bases lay outside the gene matches. The CDR3 loop spans 18 amino acids. Germline V CDR1 and CDR2: SGHAT, FQNNGV.